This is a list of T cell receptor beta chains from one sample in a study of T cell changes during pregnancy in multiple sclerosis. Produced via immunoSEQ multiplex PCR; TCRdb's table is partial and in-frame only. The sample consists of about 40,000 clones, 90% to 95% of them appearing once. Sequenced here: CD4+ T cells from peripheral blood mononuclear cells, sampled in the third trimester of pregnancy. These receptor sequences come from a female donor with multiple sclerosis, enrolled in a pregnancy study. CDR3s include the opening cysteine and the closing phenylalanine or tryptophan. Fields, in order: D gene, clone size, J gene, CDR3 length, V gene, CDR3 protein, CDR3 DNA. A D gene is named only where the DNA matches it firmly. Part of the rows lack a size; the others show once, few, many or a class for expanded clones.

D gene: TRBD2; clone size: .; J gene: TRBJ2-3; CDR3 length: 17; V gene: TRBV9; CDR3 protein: CASSAGLAGASTDTQYF; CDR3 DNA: TGTGCCAGCAGCGCGGGACTAGCGGGGGCCAGCACAGATACGCAGTATTTT
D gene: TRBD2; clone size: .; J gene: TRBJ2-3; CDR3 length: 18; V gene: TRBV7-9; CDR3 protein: CASSFRASGSWETDTQYF; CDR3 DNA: TGTGCCAGCAGCTTCCGGGCTAGCGGGAGTTGGGAGACAGATACGCAGTATTTT
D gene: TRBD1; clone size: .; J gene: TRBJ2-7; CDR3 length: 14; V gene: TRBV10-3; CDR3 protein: CAIRKTGFGYEQYF; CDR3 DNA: TGTGCCATCAGGAAGACAGGGTTCGGGTACGAGCAGTACTTC
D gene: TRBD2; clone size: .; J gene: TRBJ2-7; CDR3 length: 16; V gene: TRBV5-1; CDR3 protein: CASSSKTSGSSYEQYF; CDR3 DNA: TGCGCCAGCAGCTCAAAGACTAGCGGGAGCTCCTACGAGCAGTACTTC
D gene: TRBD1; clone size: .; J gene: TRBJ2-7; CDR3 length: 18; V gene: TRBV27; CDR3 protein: CASSPDLIRRDSTYEQYF; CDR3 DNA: TGTGCCAGCAGTCCCGATTTAATTCGCCGGGACAGTACCTACGAGCAGTACTTC
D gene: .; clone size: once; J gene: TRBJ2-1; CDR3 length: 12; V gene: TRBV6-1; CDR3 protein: CATQLRGLEQFF; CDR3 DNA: TGTGCCACCCAGTTGCGCGGTCTTGAGCAGTTCTTC
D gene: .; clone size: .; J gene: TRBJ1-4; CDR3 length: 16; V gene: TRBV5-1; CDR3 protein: CASSLDAGVYGEKLFF; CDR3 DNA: TGCGCCAGCAGCTTGGACGCAGGGGTCTATGGGGAAAAACTGTTTTTT
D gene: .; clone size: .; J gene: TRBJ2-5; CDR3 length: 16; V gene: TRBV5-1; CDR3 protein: CASSSAPRGNQETQYF; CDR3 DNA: TGCGCCAGCAGCTCCGCCCCCCGGGGAAACCAAGAGACCCAGTACTTC
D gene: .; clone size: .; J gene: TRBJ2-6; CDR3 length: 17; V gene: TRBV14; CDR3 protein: CASSQPNTDSGANVLTF; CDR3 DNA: TGTGCCAGCAGCCAACCCAATACAGATTCTGGGGCCAACGTCCTGACTTTC
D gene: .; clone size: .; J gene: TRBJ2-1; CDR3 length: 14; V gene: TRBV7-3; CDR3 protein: CASSQRSTYNEQFF; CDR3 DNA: TGTGCCAGCAGCCAGCGCTCTACCTACAATGAGCAGTTCTTC
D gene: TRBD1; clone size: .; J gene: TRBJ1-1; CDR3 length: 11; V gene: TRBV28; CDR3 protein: CGTGGYTEAFF; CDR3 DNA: TGCGGGACAGGGGGTTACACTGAAGCTTTCTTT
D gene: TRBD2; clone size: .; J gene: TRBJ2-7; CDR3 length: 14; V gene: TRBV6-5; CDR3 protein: CASSYGEGTHEQYF; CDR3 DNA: TGTGCCAGCAGTTACGGGGAGGGGACCCACGAGCAGTACTTC
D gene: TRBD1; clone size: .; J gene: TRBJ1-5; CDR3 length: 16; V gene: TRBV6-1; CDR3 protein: CASSARDRGLNQPQHF; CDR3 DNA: TGTGCCAGCAGTGCCCGGGACAGGGGGCTAAATCAGCCCCAGCATTTT
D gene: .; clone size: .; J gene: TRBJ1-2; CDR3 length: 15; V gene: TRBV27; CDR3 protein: CASSLSAALAYGYTF; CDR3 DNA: TGTGCCAGCAGTTTATCTGCAGCCCTAGCCTATGGCTACACCTTC
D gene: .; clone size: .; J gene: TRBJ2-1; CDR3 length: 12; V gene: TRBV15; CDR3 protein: CATSTPSGEQFF; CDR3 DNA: TGTGCCACCAGCACCCCCTCCGGTGAGCAGTTCTTC
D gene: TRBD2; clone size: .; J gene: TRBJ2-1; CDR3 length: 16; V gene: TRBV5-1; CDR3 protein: CASSLVLAGGVNEQFF; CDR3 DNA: TGCGCCAGCAGCTTGGTACTAGCGGGAGGGGTTAATGAGCAGTTCTTC
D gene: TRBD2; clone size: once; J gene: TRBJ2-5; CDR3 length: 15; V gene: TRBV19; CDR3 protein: CASAPLSGKQETQYF; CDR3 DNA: TGTGCCAGTGCCCCGCTAAGCGGGAAACAAGAGACCCAGTACTTC
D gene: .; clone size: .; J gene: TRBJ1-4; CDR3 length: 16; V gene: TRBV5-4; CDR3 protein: CASSLAGGGTNEKLFF; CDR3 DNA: TGTGCCAGCAGCTTGGCCGGGGGGGGAACTAATGAAAAACTGTTTTTT
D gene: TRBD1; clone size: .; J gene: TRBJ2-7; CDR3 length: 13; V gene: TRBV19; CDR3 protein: CASGPTGAYEQYF; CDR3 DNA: TGTGCCAGCGGGCCTACAGGGGCCTACGAGCAGTACTTC
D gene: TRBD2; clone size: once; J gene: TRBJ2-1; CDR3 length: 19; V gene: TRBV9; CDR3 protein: CASSVGLAGGTSSYNEQFF; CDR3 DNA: TGTGCCAGCAGCGTAGGACTAGCGGGGGGGACAAGCTCCTACAATGAGCAGTTCTTC
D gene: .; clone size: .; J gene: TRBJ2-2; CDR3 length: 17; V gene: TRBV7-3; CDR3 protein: CASSLTVIGANTGELFF; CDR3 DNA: TGTGCCAGCAGCTTAACGGTCATTGGGGCCAACACCGGGGAGCTGTTTTTT
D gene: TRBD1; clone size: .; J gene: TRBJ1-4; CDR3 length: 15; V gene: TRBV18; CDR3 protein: CASSPSTGVAEKLFF; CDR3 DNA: TGTGCCAGCTCACCCTCGACAGGGGTTGCTGAAAAACTGTTTTTT
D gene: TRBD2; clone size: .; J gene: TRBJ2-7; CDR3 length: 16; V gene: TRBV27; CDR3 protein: CASSSSSAGEVGEQYF; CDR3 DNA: TGTGCCAGCAGTTCCTCGTCTGCGGGAGAGGTCGGCGAGCAGTACTTC
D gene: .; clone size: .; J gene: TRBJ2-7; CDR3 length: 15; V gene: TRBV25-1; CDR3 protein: CASTHSVWGQSEQYF; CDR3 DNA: TGTGCCAGCACACACAGTGTTTGGGGACAATCGGAGCAGTACTTC
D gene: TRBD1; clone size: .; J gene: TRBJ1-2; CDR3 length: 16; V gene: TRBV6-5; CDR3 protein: CASSYDGQGAHYGYTF; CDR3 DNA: TGTGCCAGCAGTTACGACGGACAGGGAGCCCATTATGGCTACACCTTC
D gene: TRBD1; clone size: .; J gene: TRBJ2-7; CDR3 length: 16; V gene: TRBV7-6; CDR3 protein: CASSLTWTGAGYEQYF; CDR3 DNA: TGTGCCAGCAGCTTAACGTGGACAGGGGCTGGGTACGAGCAGTACTTC
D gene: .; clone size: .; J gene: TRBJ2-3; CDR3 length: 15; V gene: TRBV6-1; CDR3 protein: CASSSYPSYTDTQYF; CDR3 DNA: TGTGCCAGCAGCTCATACCCCTCCTACACAGATACGCAGTATTTT